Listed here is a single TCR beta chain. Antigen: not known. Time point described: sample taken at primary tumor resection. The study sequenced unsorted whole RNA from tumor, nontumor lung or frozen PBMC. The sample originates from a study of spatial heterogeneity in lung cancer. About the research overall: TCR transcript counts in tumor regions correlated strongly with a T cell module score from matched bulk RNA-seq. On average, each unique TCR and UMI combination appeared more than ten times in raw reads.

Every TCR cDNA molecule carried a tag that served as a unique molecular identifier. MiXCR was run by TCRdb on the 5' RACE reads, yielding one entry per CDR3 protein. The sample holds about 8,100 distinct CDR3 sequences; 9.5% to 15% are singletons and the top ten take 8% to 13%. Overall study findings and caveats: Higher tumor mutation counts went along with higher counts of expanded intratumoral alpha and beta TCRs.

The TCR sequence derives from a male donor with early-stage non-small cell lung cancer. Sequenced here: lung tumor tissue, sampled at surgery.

CDR3 protein: CATSAYLPGLAVKDTQYF. The CDR3, as DNA: TGTGCCACCAGTGCCTACCTACCGGGACTAGCGGTAAAAGATACGCAGTATTTT. The chain joins TRBV24-1 to TRBJ2-3, with 11 positions matching TRBD2. V lost 5 bases and J lost 5; bases outside the gene matches: 14. The CDR3 consists of 18 residues. Germline assignment: CDR1 KGHDR and CDR2 SFDVKD.